Here is one TCR beta chain with its context. At one end the junction does not follow the germline gene, possibly because of a read error. These data are taken from a study of breast tumors, draining lymph nodes, adjacent tissues. TCRdb processed the multiplex PCR reads anew with MiXCR; each CDR3 protein has one entry. The table shows 200,000 to 250,000 distinct CDR3 sequences, with nearly 35% occurring only once. Axillary draining lymph nodes of breast cancer patients supplied the node samples. The sequence came from a female donor with breast cancer. Some clones in this sample may be carry-over from other donors' samples. Sequencing input: axillary lymph node tissue.

The CDR3 DNA sequence: TGTGCCATCAGCTTCCCACCGGAGCGGGGGGCCAACACACATACGCAGTATTTT. As protein: CAISFPPERGANTHTQYF. The rearrangement joins TRBV7-2 to TRBJ2-3, with 9 bases that match TRBD2. The CDR3 is 18 residues long. Germline V gene lookup returns CDR1 SGHTA and CDR2 FQGNSA.